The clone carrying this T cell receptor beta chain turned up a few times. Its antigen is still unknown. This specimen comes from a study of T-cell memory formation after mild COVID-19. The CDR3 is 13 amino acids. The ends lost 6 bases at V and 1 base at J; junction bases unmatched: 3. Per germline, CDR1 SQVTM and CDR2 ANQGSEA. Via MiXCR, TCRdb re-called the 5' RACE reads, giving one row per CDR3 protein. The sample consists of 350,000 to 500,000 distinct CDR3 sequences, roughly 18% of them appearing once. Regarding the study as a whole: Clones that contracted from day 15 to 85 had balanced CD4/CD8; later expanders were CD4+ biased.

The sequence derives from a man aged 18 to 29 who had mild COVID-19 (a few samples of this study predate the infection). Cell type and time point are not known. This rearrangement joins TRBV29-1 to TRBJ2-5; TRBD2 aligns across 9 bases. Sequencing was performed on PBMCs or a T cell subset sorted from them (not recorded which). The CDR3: CSVSSGVQETQYF. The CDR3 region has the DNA TGCAGCGTATCTAGCGGGGTCCAAGAGACCCAGTACTTC.